This is a list of T cell receptor beta chains from one sample in a study of cytomegalovirus exposure and HLA in healthy donors. The assay was immunoSEQ multiplex PCR, and TCRdb's table has in-frame clones only and misses some. The sample table sets out 130,000 to 150,000 clones. Sample: PBMCs. All receptors come from a male donor in good health and CMV-seronegative. CDR3s include the opening cysteine and the closing phenylalanine or tryptophan. The D gene is left open where the match is weak.

J | V | length | D | CDR3 | DNA
TRBJ1-5 | TRBV30 | 14 | TRBD1 | CAWTPGQVNQPQHF | TGTGCCTGGACTCCGGGACAGGTCAATCAGCCCCAGCATTTT
TRBJ2-7 | TRBV2 | 13 | TRBD2 | CASTSGFTYEQYF | TGTGCCAGCACTAGCGGGTTCACCTACGAGCAGTACTTC
TRBJ1-5 | TRBV27 | 17 | TRBD1 | CASSLPREDRVYQPQHF | TGTGCCAGCAGTTTGCCCCGGGAGGACAGGGTATATCAGCCCCAGCATTTT
TRBJ1-1 | TRBV6-5 | 16 | NA | CASSYSLGQMNTEAFF | TGTGCCAGCAGTTACTCATTGGGCCAAATGAACACTGAAGCTTTCTTT
TRBJ2-2 | TRBV19 | 14 | NA | CASALTENTGELFF | TGTGCCAGTGCTTTGACAGAGAACACCGGGGAGCTGTTTTTT
TRBJ2-5 | TRBV7-3 | 14 | NA | CASSLVGGQETQYF | TGTGCCAGCAGCTTGGTGGGGGGCCAAGAGACCCAGTACTTC
TRBJ1-4 | TRBV5-6 | 17 | NA | CASSQMTSGVWNEKLFF | TGTGCCAGCAGCCAAATGACCTCAGGGGTTTGGAATGAAAAACTGTTTTTT
TRBJ1-3 | TRBV18 | 14 | NA | CASSPEIGGGTIYF | TGTGCCAGCTCACCAGAAATTGGAGGAGGCACCATATATTTT
TRBJ2-7 | TRBV12-5 | 14 | NA | CASGLDRVPYEQYF | TGTGCTAGTGGCCTAGACCGGGTCCCCTACGAGCAGTACTTC
TRBJ2-1 | TRBV13 | 19 | TRBD2 | CASSTWGLAGRAGDHEQFF | TGTGCCAGCAGCACCTGGGGGCTAGCGGGGAGGGCGGGAGACCATGAGCAGTTCTTC
TRBJ2-2 | TRBV19 | 14 | NA | CASSIAGNTGELFF | TGTGCCAGTAGTATAGCCGGGAACACCGGGGAGCTGTTTTTT
TRBJ1-4 | TRBV2 | 12 | NA | CASSERHEKLFF | TGTGCCAGCAGTGAAAGACACGAAAAACTGTTTTTT
TRBJ2-5 | TRBV7-3 | 14 | NA | CASSLGGAAETQYF | TGTGCCAGCAGCTTAGGGGGGGCCGCAGAGACCCAGTACTTC
TRBJ1-1 | TRBV19 | 12 | NA | CASSNRDTEAFF | TGTGCCAGTAGTAACAGGGACACTGAAGCTTTCTTT
TRBJ2-7 | TRBV27 | 16 | TRBD1 | CASSPSPDRALYEQYF | TGTGCCAGCAGTCCGTCGCCAGACAGGGCCCTCTACGAGCAGTACTTC
TRBJ2-5 | TRBV14 | 13 | TRBD1 | CASSPGTEETQYF | TGTGCCAGCAGCCCGGGGACAGAAGAGACCCAGTACTTC
TRBJ1-1 | TRBV6-6 | 14 | NA | CASTLGRADTEAFF | TGTGCCAGCACCCTAGGGAGGGCTGACACTGAAGCTTTCTTT
TRBJ2-7 | TRBV14 | 14 | NA | CASSPQRHSYEQYF | TGTGCCAGCAGCCCGCAGAGGCACTCCTACGAGCAGTACTTC
TRBJ2-7 | TRBV6-6 | 14 | NA | CASSYHAQGYEQYF | TGTGCCAGCAGTTACCACGCACAGGGCTACGAGCAGTACTTC
TRBJ2-2 | TRBV5-6 | 15 | NA | CASSLKEWGAGELFF | TGTGCCAGCAGCTTGAAAGAGTGGGGGGCCGGGGAGCTGTTTTTT
TRBJ1-5 | TRBV6-1 | 13 | NA | CASSEGTVRPQHF | TGTGCCAGCAGTGAAGGGACAGTTCGGCCCCAGCATTTT
TRBJ1-2 | TRBV18 | 18 | NA | CASSTTIHPRDNNYGYTF | TGTGCCAGCTCGACCACAATTCACCCCCGGGACAACAACTATGGCTACACCTTC
TRBJ1-1 | TRBV19 | 16 | TRBD1 | CASSPLGDRKQPEAFF | TGTGCCAGTAGTCCCCTGGGGGACAGGAAACAACCTGAAGCTTTCTTT
TRBJ1-2 | TRBV6-1 | 16 | TRBD1 | CASSELTGGLSENYTF | TGTGCCAGCAGTGAATTGACAGGGGGCTTAAGTGAGAACTACACCTTC